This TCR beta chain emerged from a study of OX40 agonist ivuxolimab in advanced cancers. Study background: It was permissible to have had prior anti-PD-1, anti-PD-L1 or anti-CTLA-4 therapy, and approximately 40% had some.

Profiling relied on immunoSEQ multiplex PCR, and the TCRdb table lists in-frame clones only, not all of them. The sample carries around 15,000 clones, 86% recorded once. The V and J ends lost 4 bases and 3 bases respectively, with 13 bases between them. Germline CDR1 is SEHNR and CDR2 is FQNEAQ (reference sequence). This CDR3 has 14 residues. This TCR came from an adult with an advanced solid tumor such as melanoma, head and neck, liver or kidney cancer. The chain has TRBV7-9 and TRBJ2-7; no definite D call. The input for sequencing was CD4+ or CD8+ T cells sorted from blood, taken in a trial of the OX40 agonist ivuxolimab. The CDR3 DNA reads TGTGCCAGCAGCTCGCGCAGTTGGGGCTACGAGCAGTACTTC. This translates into CASSSRSWGYEQYF. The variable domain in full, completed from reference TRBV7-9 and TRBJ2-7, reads DTGVSQNPRHKITKRGQNVTFRCDPISEHNRLYWYRQTLGQGPEFLTYFQNEAQLEKSRLLSDRFSAERPKGSFSTLEIQRTEQGDSAMYLCASSSRSWGYEQYFGPGTRLTVT.